The next 15 T cell receptor beta chains were all read from a single sample in a study of T cell responses to AZD1222 COVID-19 vaccine (TCRdb year 2021). The time point label of this sample denotes: baseline before first vaccination. The method was the immunoSEQ multiplex PCR assay. TCRdb holds this immuneACCESS table with in-frame rearrangements only. Some clones are missing; in checked studies, unresolved V genes explain under half, and the rest has no known cause. Across this sample there are about 140,000 clones, with 80% to 95% seen only once. The top ten clones comprise approximately 4.7% of the sample. The source was peripheral blood, collected on day 0 of AZD1222 vaccination. The origin of the receptors is an adult in good health.

This clone was picked up one time. The J gene is TRBJ1-5, the V gene TRBV6-5, with D possibly matching TRBD1 (5 bases). Germline CDR1 reads MNHEY; CDR2 reads SVGAGI. The CDR3 is 16 amino acids. V was trimmed by 0 bases and J by 5 bases, leaving 14 bases between them. The DNA for the CDR3 is TGTGCCAGCAGTTACTCAATAGGGGACCTATATCAGCCCCAGCATTTT. Encoded protein: CASSYSIGDLYQPQHF.

This clone occurred once. The V gene is TRBV7-9, the J gene TRBJ2-3, with 10 nucleotides matching TRBD2. The CDR3 spans 18 residues. V lost 0 bases and J lost 0; bases outside the gene matches: 6. Per germline, CDR1 SEHNR and CDR2 FQNEAQ (reference sequence). The CDR3 protein is CASSLAISGGPSTDTQYF. The CDR3 nucleotides are TGTGCCAGCAGCTTAGCAATTAGCGGGGGGCCTAGCACAGATACGCAGTATTTT.

This chain uses TRBV18 with TRBJ2-5; 11 nucleotides line up with TRBD1. The length of the CDR3 is 15 residues. With 6 bases clipped from V and 5 bases from J, the junction kept 8 bases outside the gene matches. Per the germline V gene, CDR1 is KGHSH and CDR2 is LQKENI. The DNA of the CDR3 is TGTGCCAGCTCCCTCCGGACAGGGGGCGCGGAGACCCAGTACTTC. Its translation: CASSLRTGGAETQYF.

The chain employs TRBV7-2 and TRBJ1-1; maybe TRBD1 (5 bases). The CDR3 contains 14 residues. CDR1 is SGHTA, CDR2 FQGNSA, per germline. V lost 3 bases, J lost 1 base, and 9 bases lay in between. The chain's CDR3 is CASSFQRGNTEAFF. The CDR3 nucleotides read TGTGCCAGCAGCTTTCAAAGGGGGAACACTGAAGCTTTCTTT.

The V gene is TRBV6-5, the J gene TRBJ2-1; D is unclear. V was shortened by 6 bases and J by 8 bases, with 11 bases between the two germline ends. Germline CDR1 MNHEY, CDR2 SVGAGI. This CDR3 contains 12 residues. CDR3 residues: CASSPSPYEQFF. DNA of the CDR3: TGTGCCAGCAGCCCCTCCCCCTATGAGCAGTTCTTC.

This chain connects TRBV12-3 or TRBV12-4 to TRBJ2-5; D gene uncertain. CDR3 size: 11 residues. V gave up 4 bases and J gave up 5 bases, with 5 bases separating them. The CDR3 here is CASSSGETQYF. CDR3 coding DNA: TGTGCCAGCAGTTCCGGTGAGACCCAGTACTTC.

J is TRBJ1-2 and V is TRBV29-1; D is ambiguous. Germline CDR1 is SQVTM and CDR2 is ANQGSEA. The CDR3 loop spans 10 amino acids. Trimming shortened V by 1 base and J by 8 bases, and 5 bases separated the two germline ends. CDR3 nucleotides: TGCAGCGTTGAAGCTGGCGGCTACACCTTC. This translates into CSVEAGGYTF.

The rearrangement joins TRBV14 to TRBJ1-6, with D perhaps matching TRBD1 (6 bases). Germline CDR1 is SGHDN and CDR2 is FVKESK. The CDR3 runs to 12 residues. Deletions cut 5 bases from V and 10 bases from J, with 9 bases between. The CDR3 protein is CASSRGGSPLHF. CDR3 bases: TGTGCCAGCAGCAGGGGGGGGTCACCCCTCCACTTT.

The chain has TRBV28 and TRBJ2-7; D perhaps matches TRBD2 (6 bases). The CDR3 is 13 amino acids. The V gene lost 8 bases and the J gene lost 3 bases, with 14 bases spanning the gap. In germline, CDR1 is MDHEN, CDR2 SYDVKM. The CDR3 nucleotides read TGTGCCAGCGGCGGGACTCCTTACTACGAGCAGTACTTC. It is translated as CASGGTPYYEQYF.

The J gene is TRBJ2-7, the V gene TRBV6-1; D perhaps matches TRBD2 (5 bases). Trimming pared 3 bases from V and 1 base from J, leaving 13 bases between. CDR3 length equals 15 residues. Germline lookup yields CDR1 MNHNS and CDR2 SASEGT. CDR3 amino acids: CASSDGILTSYEQYF. The CDR3 DNA follows: TGTGCCAGCAGTGACGGGATTCTTACTTCCTACGAGCAGTACTTC.

This clone was seen once. The chain employs TRBV7-8 and TRBJ1-6; TRBD1 agrees at 7 bases. The junction had 8 bases not matched to a gene; V was cut back by 5 bases and J by 1 base. Germline lookup yields CDR1 SGHVS and CDR2 FQNEAQ. This CDR3 has 17 amino acids. The CDR3 loop is CASSQGGGVSYNSPLHF. In nucleotides, the CDR3 is TGTGCCAGCAGCCAGGGGGGGGGTGTGTCCTATAATTCACCCCTCCACTTT.

This chain uses TRBV5-4 with TRBJ2-2, with 7 bases identical to TRBD1. There are 15 residues in the CDR3. V trimming: 3 bases; J trimming: 1 base; junction bases outside the gene matches: 3. Looked up from germline, CDR1 is SGHNT and CDR2 is YYREEE (reference sequence). The CDR3 region is CASSWQGENTGELFF. In DNA form, the CDR3 reads TGTGCCAGCAGCTGGCAGGGGGAGAACACCGGGGAGCTGTTTTTT.

The chain joins TRBV6-1 to TRBJ1-1, with TRBD1 matching 12 bases. Per the germline V gene, CDR1 is MNHNS and CDR2 is SASEGT. The J segment lost 1 base and the V segment lost 1 base, leaving 7 bases of the junction unmatched. The CDR3 covers 18 residues. CDR3 bases: TGTGCCAGCAGTGAAGTTTGGGACAGGGGGCGTTGGAACACTGAAGCTTTCTTT. Translating it yields CASSEVWDRGRWNTEAFF.

This CDR3 is CASRGQGLGNEKLFF. For the CDR3, the DNA is TGTGCCAGCAGAGGACAGGGACTGGGTAATGAAAAACTGTTTTTT. This chain connects TRBV6-5 to TRBJ1-4; 8 positions agree with TRBD1. V dropped 6 bases and J dropped 4; count of bases not matched to a gene: 7. The CDR3 has 15 residues. Germline CDR1 MNHEY, CDR2 SVGAGI.

This clone appeared a single time. V and J are TRBV9 and TRBJ1-3, with 9 bases aligning to TRBD1. Germline trimming cut 4 bases from V and 1 base from J; bases unmatched to any gene: 3. Looked up from germline, CDR1 is SGDLS and CDR2 is YYNGEE. The CDR3 is 15 amino acids. The CDR3 reads CASSPGQGSGNTIYF. CDR3 coding DNA: TGTGCCAGCAGCCCGGGACAGGGTTCTGGAAACACCATATATTTT.